These T cell receptor beta chains were read from a single sample in a study of cytomegalovirus exposure and HLA in healthy donors. Sequencing used immunoSEQ multiplex PCR; TCRdb keeps in-frame clones, though not all of them. The sample gives roughly 140,000 clones, 55% to 85% of which show up once; 2% to 2.5% is in the top ten. Sample: PBMCs. The receptors derive from a man aged 35 to 55 in good health and CMV-seronegative. The CDR3 runs from the conserved cysteine through the conserved F or W. The order of the fields is J gene, D gene, V gene, CDR3 protein. A D gene is named only where the DNA matches it firmly.

J: TRBJ1-5
D: TRBD1
V: TRBV19
CDR3: CASSSDRVEQPQHF

J: TRBJ2-7
D: TRBD2
V: TRBV25-1
CDR3: CASSEPSGGVSEEQYF

J: TRBJ2-5
D: -
V: TRBV5-1
CDR3: CASSLQTGRGETQYF

J: TRBJ2-1
D: TRBD1
V: TRBV10-1
CDR3: CASSDGDSTVNEQFF

J: TRBJ2-7
D: -
V: TRBV6-1
CDR3: CASSDHSYEQYF

J: TRBJ2-2
D: -
V: TRBV5-1
CDR3: CASSFLTGSGTGELFF

J: TRBJ1-4
D: -
V: TRBV30
CDR3: CAWRDKTVATNEKLFF

J: TRBJ2-7
D: -
V: TRBV27
CDR3: CASSLVMSYEQYF

J: TRBJ1-1
D: -
V: TRBV4-3
CDR3: CASSQDVRNTEAFF

J: TRBJ2-1
D: TRBD2
V: TRBV4-1
CDR3: CASSHRLAGVQDSGEQFF

J: TRBJ1-2
D: TRBD1
V: TRBV28
CDR3: CASSLPGQVVNGYTF

J: TRBJ2-3
D: -
V: TRBV4-3
CDR3: CASSQGRATPARTDTQYF

J: TRBJ1-2
D: -
V: TRBV4-3
CDR3: CASSQGQKQDYGYTF

J: TRBJ2-1
D: TRBD2
V: TRBV7-2
CDR3: CASSPQRGGGTYNEQFF

J: TRBJ1-3
D: -
V: TRBV2
CDR3: CASIRSRGGYGNTIYF

J: TRBJ2-5
D: TRBD2
V: TRBV7-7
CDR3: CASSLGTSGGRVETQYF

J: TRBJ1-3
D: -
V: TRBV5-6
CDR3: CASSFSSGNTIYF

J: TRBJ1-6
D: -
V: TRBV4-1
CDR3: CASRARVSSYNSPLHF

J: TRBJ2-7
D: -
V: TRBV10-3
CDR3: CAISEAGSYEQYF

J: TRBJ2-5
D: -
V: TRBV9
CDR3: CASSVETGSGETQYF

J: TRBJ1-3
D: -
V: TRBV6-5
CDR3: CASRGEADSGNTIYF

J: TRBJ2-7
D: -
V: TRBV5-1
CDR3: CASSLAGEYGYEQYF

J: TRBJ1-5
D: TRBD1
V: TRBV28
CDR3: CASSDPGQGAADQPQHF

J: TRBJ1-4
D: -
V: TRBV5-1
CDR3: CASSLAFEGEKLFF

J: TRBJ2-7
D: TRBD2
V: TRBV28
CDR3: CASSTGLPSEQYF

J: TRBJ2-1
D: TRBD2
V: TRBV4-1
CDR3: CASSQDGYGRISYNEQFF

J: TRBJ2-2
D: TRBD2
V: TRBV7-9
CDR3: CASSLGTSGSPLAAGELFF

J: TRBJ2-7
D: -
V: TRBV11-1
CDR3: CASSSSTARSSYEQYF

J: TRBJ1-5
D: -
V: TRBV19
CDR3: CASRRVPNQPQHF